Below, one T cell receptor (beta chain) is given with its context. This sample is part of a study of beta chain features in type 1 diabetes. The trim removed 4 bases at V and 9 bases at J, leaving 4 bases unmatched. The germline V gene encodes CDR1 KGHSH and CDR2 LQKENI. This CDR3 comprises 13 residues. CD4+ naive, central memory, regulatory and stem cell-like memory subsets were isolated by sorting on CD45RO/CCR7/CD25/CD127/CD95/CD27. The whole isolated RNA underwent reverse transcription, so sequencing captured expressed TCRB transcripts. Clones were sequenced by immunoSEQ multiplex PCR, and TCRdb holds only the in-frame ones, with some missing. This repertoire shows roughly 450,000 clones, approximately 13% found once; its top ten account for approximately 0.035%.

This sequence was found in a man aged 25 to 40 in good health. The source material was naive CD4+ T cells from blood. J is TRBJ2-1 and V is TRBV18, with 9 nucleotides matching TRBD2. The CDR3 here is CASSLAGALEQFF. The CDR3, as DNA: TGTGCCAGCTCACTAGCGGGAGCGCTTGAGCAGTTCTTC.